Each of the 10 T cell receptor beta chains below was sequenced from the same sample in a study of regulatory T cells in long-lasting Graves disease. The authors built TCR beta libraries using iRepertoire HTBI primers and Arm-PCR of CDR3 regions. In TCRdb, the multiplex PCR reads were re-called with MiXCR into one record per CDR3 protein. The sample holds roughly 500,000 distinct CDR3 sequences, roughly 22% seen once. The time point was: persistent/refractory GD, antithyroid drugs over 5 years with positive TRAb. Construction of the TCR library relied on RNA isolated from PBMCs. This material consisted of peripheral blood mononuclear cells (PBMCs), taken when the disease was refractory, from a patient treated with antithyroid drugs. The receptors here all came from a female donor with Graves disease.

V usage is TRBV9 and J usage is TRBJ2-7; D is unclear. Trimming shortened V by 1 base and J by 0 bases, and 11 bases separated the two germline ends. This CDR3 has 15 amino acids. Germline assignment: CDR1 SGDLS and CDR2 YYNGEE. CDR3 DNA sequence: TGTGCCAGCAGCGTACCAAGGACGGCCTCCTACGAGCAGTACTTC. This translates into CASSVPRTASYEQYF.

The V gene is TRBV4-3, the J gene TRBJ1-4; D is unresolved. Germline values: CDR1 LGHNA, CDR2 YSLEER. V dropped 3 bases and J dropped 8 bases, with 7 bases sitting between them. The CDR3 has 12 residues. Here the CDR3 reads CASSHRREKLFF. CDR3 nucleotide sequence: TGCGCCAGCAGCCACCGACGAGAAAAACTGTTTTTT.

In its sample, this clonotype was seen many times. The gene calls are TRBV6-1 and TRBJ1-1, with a weak D call TRBD1 (5 bases). Trimming stripped 5 bases from V and 2 bases from J, with 15 bases between. Germline CDR1 and CDR2: MNHNS and SASEGT. The length of the CDR3 is 15 residues. CDR3 amino acids: CASSPGQDINTEAFF. DNA of the CDR3: TGTGCCAGCAGTCCAGGGCAGGACATTAACACTGAAGCTTTCTTT.

This clonotype was counted ten times or more. The chain combines TRBV6-5 with TRBJ2-2; 7 bases map to TRBD1. Germline CDR1 is MNHEY and CDR2 is SVGAGI. CDR3 length equals 15 residues. V gave up 5 bases and J gave up 7 bases; unmatched junction bases: 10. In nucleotides, the CDR3 is TGTGCCAGCAGTAACTGGGACAGCCGTGTCGGGGAGCTGTTTTTT. Translated, it gives CASSNWDSRVGELFF.

This chain connects TRBV6-2 or TRBV6-3 to TRBJ2-1, with TRBD1 matching 7 bases. Germline trimming cut 6 bases from V and 4 bases from J; bases unmatched to any gene: 9. The CDR3 extends over 15 amino acids. Germline V gives CDR1 MNHEY, CDR2 SVGEGT. CDR3 coding DNA: TGTGCCAGCAGAACGGACGGGACAGCTTACAATGAGCAGTTCTTC. It yields the protein CASRTDGTAYNEQFF.

This clonotype appeared a few times. V usage is TRBV5-1 and J usage is TRBJ1-1, with D unresolved. V was cut by 4 bases and J by 5 bases, with 15 bases left in between. Germline CDR1 and CDR2: SGHRS and YFSETQ. The CDR3 totals 14 residues. DNA of the CDR3: TGCGCCAGCAGCGAGCAAGCAGACAAGACTGAAGCTTTCTTT. Protein sequence: CASSEQADKTEAFF.

This clonotype has ten or more counts. This chain links TRBV7-2 with TRBJ1-5; D not resolved. V dropped 5 bases and J dropped 3 bases, with 14 bases sitting between them. From germline, CDR1 is SGHTA and CDR2 FQGNSA. The CDR3 runs 15 residues. CDR3 region: CASSPQRGYNQPQHF. For the CDR3, the DNA is TGTGCCAGCAGCCCCCAGAGAGGGTACAATCAGCCCCAGCATTTT.

Comment on this clonotype: Here the CDR3 omits its conserved ending phenylalanine or tryptophan, so a read error is the likely source. V usage is TRBV5-1 and J usage is TRBJ1-1; D might be TRBD1 (5 bases). The V gene lost 3 bases and the J gene lost 0 bases, with 15 bases spanning the gap. Looked up from germline, CDR1 is SGHRS and CDR2 is YFSETQ. The CDR3 extends over 16 amino acids. The CDR3 loop is CASSSGGVAMNTEAFL. The CDR3 bases are TGCGCCAGCAGCTCCGGAGGGGTTGCCATGAACACTGAAGCTTTCCTT.

V and J are TRBV12-3 or TRBV12-4 and TRBJ2-4; no clear D. This CDR3 has 12 residues. The V end lost 5 bases, the J end lost 0 bases, and 2 bases lay between the germline ends. The CDR3 loop is CASSRAKNIQYF. The CDR3 DNA reads as TGTGCCAGCAGTCGAGCCAAAAACATTCAGTACTTC.

In regard to this clonotype: A much larger clonotype is one base distant, so this may be a read error. V and J are TRBV6-1 and TRBJ2-7; TRBD2 matches at 7 bases. Germline-derived CDR1 and CDR2 are MNHNS and SASEGT. With 4 bases clipped from V and 5 bases from J, the junction kept 8 bases outside the gene matches. The CDR3 contains 14 residues. The CDR3 DNA reads TGTGCCAGCAGTGGGGGACTATCATTCGACGAGCAGTACTTC. It specifies CASSGGLSFDEQYF.